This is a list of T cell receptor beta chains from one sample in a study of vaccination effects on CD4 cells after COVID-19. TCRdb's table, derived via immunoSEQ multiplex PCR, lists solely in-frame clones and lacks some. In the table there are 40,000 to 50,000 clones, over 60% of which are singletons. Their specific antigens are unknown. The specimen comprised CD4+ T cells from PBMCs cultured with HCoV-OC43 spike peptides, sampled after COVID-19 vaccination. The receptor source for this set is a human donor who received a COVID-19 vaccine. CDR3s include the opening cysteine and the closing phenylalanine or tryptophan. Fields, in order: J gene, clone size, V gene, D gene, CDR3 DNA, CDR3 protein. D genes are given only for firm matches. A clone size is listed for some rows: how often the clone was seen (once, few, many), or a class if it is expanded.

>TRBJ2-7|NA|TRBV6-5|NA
TGTGCCAGCAGTTTGGTGCAGGCGTTTACTGGCGAGCAGTACTTC
CASSLVQAFTGEQYF
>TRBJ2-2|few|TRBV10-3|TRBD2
TGTGCCATCCGGACTAGCGGGAGGGCCGGACCCGGGGAGCTGTTTTTT
CAIRTSGRAGPGELFF
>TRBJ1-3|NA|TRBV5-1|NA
TGCGCCAGCAGCCCCGACGGTAGCTCTGGAAACACCATATATTTT
CASSPDGSSGNTIYF
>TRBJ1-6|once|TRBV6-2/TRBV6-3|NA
TGTGCCAGCAGTTACGTCACACGAGGGGGTTCACCCCTCCACTTT
CASSYVTRGGSPLHF
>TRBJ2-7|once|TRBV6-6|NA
TGTGCCAGGACGGACAGATACTACGAGCAGTACTTC
CARTDRYYEQYF
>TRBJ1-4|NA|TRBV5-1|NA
TGCGCCAGCAGCTTGGGTGGGAGGACGGATGAAAAACTGTTTTTT
CASSLGGRTDEKLFF
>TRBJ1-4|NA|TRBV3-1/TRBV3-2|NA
TGTGCCAGCAGCCAAGACCACGGGGGGCTGGGAAAACTGTTTTTT
CASSQDHGGLGKLFF
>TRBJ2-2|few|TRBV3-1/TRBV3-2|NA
TGTGCCAGCAGCCAAGGACAGCCCACCGGGGAGCTGTTTTTT
CASSQGQPTGELFF
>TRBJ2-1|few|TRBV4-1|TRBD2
TGCGCCAGCAGCCAGGGGGCACTGGGACTAGCCCAGGGAAATGAGCAGTTCTTC
CASSQGALGLAQGNEQFF
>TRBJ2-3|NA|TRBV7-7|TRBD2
TGTGCCAGTTCTTATGGGGGGGTTACAGATACGCAGTATTTT
CASSYGGVTDTQYF
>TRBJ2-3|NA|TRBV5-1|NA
TGCGCCAGCAGCTTGGAACGGGGAAAAGATACGCAGTATTTT
CASSLERGKDTQYF
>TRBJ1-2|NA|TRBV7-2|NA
TGTGCCAGCAGCTCCAAGGGGCCCTTCCCAAACGGGAACTATGGCTACACCTTC
CASSSKGPFPNGNYGYTF
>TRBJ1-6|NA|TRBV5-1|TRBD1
TGCGCCAGCAGCTTAGGGACAGAAGATTCACCCCTCCACTTT
CASSLGTEDSPLHF
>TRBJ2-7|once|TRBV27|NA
TGTGCCAGCAGTTTACTCTACGAGCAGTACTTC
CASSLLYEQYF
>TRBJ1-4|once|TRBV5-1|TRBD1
TGCGCCAGCAGCTTGTTCGGGACAGGGGAAGAAAAACTGTTTTTT
CASSLFGTGEEKLFF
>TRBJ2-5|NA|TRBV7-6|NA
TGTGCCAGCAGCTTAGCTGGGGACACGGTAACCCAGTACTTC
CASSLAGDTVTQYF
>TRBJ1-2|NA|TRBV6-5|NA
TGTGCCAGCGGATTACGGGGCGTCTATGGCTACACCTTC
CASGLRGVYGYTF
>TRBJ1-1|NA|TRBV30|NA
TGTGCCTGGGAACGGACGGCGGACACTGAAGCTTTCTTT
CAWERTADTEAFF
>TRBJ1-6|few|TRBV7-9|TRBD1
TGTGCCAGCAGTAGGAGCCGGGACAGGGGGCGGTCACCCCTCCACTTT
CASSRSRDRGRSPLHF
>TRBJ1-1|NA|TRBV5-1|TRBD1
TGCGCCAGCAGCACGGGGACAGGGTTATACACTGAAGCTTTCTTT
CASSTGTGLYTEAFF
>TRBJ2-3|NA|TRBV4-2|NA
TGTGCCAGCAGCCAAGATAGGCAGGGAGCAGATACGCAGTATTTT
CASSQDRQGADTQYF
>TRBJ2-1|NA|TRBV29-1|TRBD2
TGCAGCGTCGAAGGGACTAGCAGCTCCTACAATGAGCAGTTCTTC
CSVEGTSSSYNEQFF
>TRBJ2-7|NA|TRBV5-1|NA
TGCGCCAGCAGCCCCCTCCCCTCCTACGAGCAGTACTTC
CASSPLPSYEQYF
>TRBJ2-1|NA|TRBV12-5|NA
TGTGCTAGTGGGGAAAGGGGGGTCAGGTACAATGAGCAGTTCTTC
CASGERGVRYNEQFF
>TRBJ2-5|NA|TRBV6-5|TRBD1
TGTGCCAGCAGTCCAACAGGGGGCAGAGGGGAGACCCAGTACTTC
CASSPTGGRGETQYF
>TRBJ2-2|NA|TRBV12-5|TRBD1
TGTGCTGGGGCCGGGACAGGGGACACCGGGGAGCTGTTTTTT
CAGAGTGDTGELFF
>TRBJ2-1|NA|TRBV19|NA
TGTGCCAGTAGCCGAAGGCCCCAGTCCCATGAGCAGTTCTTC
CASSRRPQSHEQFF
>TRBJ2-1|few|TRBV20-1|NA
TGCAGTGCTAGTGAGACGAGCGGACACAATGAGCAGTTCTTC
CSASETSGHNEQFF
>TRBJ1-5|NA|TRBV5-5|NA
TGTGCCAGCAGCTTGGCGCGGGATCAGCCCCAGCATTTT
CASSLARDQPQHF
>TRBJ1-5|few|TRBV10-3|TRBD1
TGTGCCATCAGTCCCGGGACAGGTACGAATCAGCCCCAGCATTTT
CAISPGTGTNQPQHF
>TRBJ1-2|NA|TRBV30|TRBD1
TGTGCCTGGAGCCTACAGGGGGACGGGACCTTC
CAWSLQGDGTF
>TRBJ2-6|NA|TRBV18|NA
TGTGCCAGCTCACCGCGGGAATCTGGGGCCAACGTCCTGACTTTC
CASSPRESGANVLTF
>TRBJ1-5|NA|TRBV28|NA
TGTGCCAGCAGTCCATTTAGGGGTATCGGGCTGGTCAATCAGCCCCAGCATTTT
CASSPFRGIGLVNQPQHF
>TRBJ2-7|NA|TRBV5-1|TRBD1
TGCGCCAGCAGCCCTTGGACAGGGCTGGGTTACGAGCAGTACTTC
CASSPWTGLGYEQYF
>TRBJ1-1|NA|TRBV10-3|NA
TGTGCCATCAGTGAGACCGAGAGGGACACTGAAGCTTTCTTT
CAISETERDTEAFF
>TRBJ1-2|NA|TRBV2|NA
TGTGCCAGCAGTCCGACAGACTATGGCTACACCTTC
CASSPTDYGYTF
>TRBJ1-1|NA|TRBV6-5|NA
TGTGCCAGCTGGCGCAGGAACACTGAAGCTTTCTTT
CASWRRNTEAFF
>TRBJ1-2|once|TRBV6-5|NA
TGTGCCAGCAGAACCGACAGTACCTATGGCTACACCTTC
CASRTDSTYGYTF
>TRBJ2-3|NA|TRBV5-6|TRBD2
TGTGCCAGCAGCTTGGTGGGGGGGAGCACAGATACGCAGTATTTT
CASSLVGGSTDTQYF
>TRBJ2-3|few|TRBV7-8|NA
TGTGCCAGCAGCTTCAGACTAGATGGCACAGATACGCAGTATTTT
CASSFRLDGTDTQYF
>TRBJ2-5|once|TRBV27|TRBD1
TGTGCCAGCAGACACTTAGAACAGGGGGCAGGGGAGACCCAGTACTTC
CASRHLEQGAGETQYF
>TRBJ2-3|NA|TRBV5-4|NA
TGTGCCAGCAGCTTGGCGGTTGGGGTAGGGACAGATACGCAGTATTTT
CASSLAVGVGTDTQYF
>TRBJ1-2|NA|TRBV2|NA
TGTGCCAGCCAGGGTGTAAGACGTGGATATGGCTACACCTTC
CASQGVRRGYGYTF
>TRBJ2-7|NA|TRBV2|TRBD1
TGTGCCAGCAGCCTTCCCCGTGCCGGGACAGGGGGCTACGAGCAGTACTTC
CASSLPRAGTGGYEQYF
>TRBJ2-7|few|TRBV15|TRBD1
TGTGCCACCAGCAGCGCTAACAGGGGGTCATTCCCCTCCTACGAGCAGTACTTC
CATSSANRGSFPSYEQYF
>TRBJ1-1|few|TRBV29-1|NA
TGCAGCGTTGTAGGCGACCGATCAACTGAAGCTTTCTTT
CSVVGDRSTEAFF
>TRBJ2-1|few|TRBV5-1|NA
TGCGCCAGCAGCTTGGGCCAGGGTCCCTACAATGAGCAGTTCTTC
CASSLGQGPYNEQFF